This TCR beta chain was profiled in a study of CD8 T cells in ankylosing spondylitis. General study results and limits: What seemed typical of ankylosing spondylitis blood was a TCR beta motif built from about 8 highly homologous variants. Within matched ankylosing spondylitis synovial fluid, disease-linked clones were reportedly significantly enriched.

This clonotype occurred a few times. The antigen is unknown. V gave up 0 bases and J gave up 0 bases, with 6 bases separating them. Germline CDR1 reads LGHDT; CDR2 reads YNNKEL (reference sequence). The CDR3 covers 15 residues. Using quantitative 5'-RACE with molecular barcodes, the authors made TCR beta libraries. TCRdb fed the 5' RACE reads into MiXCR, producing one record per CDR3 protein. The sample shows around 450,000 distinct CDR3 sequences, 25% to 30% of them seen only once. Sequencing was carried out using blood, either unsorted or a sorted T cell fraction (not recorded which). This sequence was found in a male donor with ankylosing spondylitis. V gene TRBV3-1 combines with J gene TRBJ2-1; either TRBD1 or TRBD2 may supply D (5 bases each). The CDR3 sequence is CASSQDGGSYNEQFF. The CDR3 DNA reads TGTGCCAGCAGCCAAGATGGGGGCTCCTACAATGAGCAGTTCTTC.